This T cell receptor beta chain is from a study of PD-L1 blockade in urothelial cancer. Study overall: Samples came from 3 weeks, at the second dose, and 6 weeks into treatment.

Germline V lookup: CDR1 MNHNY, CDR2 SVGAGI (reference sequence). Trimming pared 5 bases from V and 4 bases from J, leaving 12 bases between. This CDR3 spans 13 amino acids. Only in-frame clones appear in the TCRdb table, and some are missing; sequencing was by immunoSEQ multiplex PCR. Of 53,000 or so clones in the sample, around 87% were seen once. Between 1 and 8 samples per patient were obtained, pretreatment and on-treatment. The TCR comes from a man between 60 and 75 years old with urothelial cancer. V usage is TRBV6-6 and J usage is TRBJ2-7; D possibly corresponds to TRBD1 (6 bases). The material was PBMCs, obtained around atezolizumab (anti-PD-L1) treatment. The CDR3 bases are TGTGCCAGCAGTCGAGAAACAGGGTACGAGCAGTACTTC. Translation gives CASSRETGYEQYF.